This is a list of T cell receptor beta chains from one sample in a study of breast tumors, draining lymph nodes, adjacent tissues. TCRdb called the multiplex PCR reads again in MiXCR, with one record for every CDR3 protein. This repertoire shows 84,000 or so distinct CDR3 sequences, roughly 29% found once; its top ten account for around 8.1%. Sequencing was performed on axillary lymph node tissue. The receptors derive from a female donor with breast cancer. Some clones in this sample may be carry-over from other donors' samples. Both conserved end residues are part of each CDR3. The order of the fields is J gene, V gene, clone size, CDR3 protein. Size is stated for part of the rows, as once, few or many counts, or as a class when the clone is expanded.

TRBJ2-5 TRBV3-1 many CASSPGRTQYF
TRBJ2-1 TRBV25-1 many CASSEFWGREQFF
TRBJ2-7 TRBV10-2 many CASSAAGGPNEQYF
TRBJ2-1 TRBV2 many CASSGEAGQNNEQFF
TRBJ2-1 TRBV4-2 many CASSPISGRAYNEQFF
TRBJ2-2 TRBV2 NA CASIRDSPGGHTGELFF
TRBJ1-2 TRBV9 many CASSSHLVPRQGSDYGYTF
TRBJ1-1 TRBV6-1 few CATGRETEAFF
TRBJ2-1 TRBV19 many CASNGEFSYNEQFF
TRBJ1-2 TRBV6-2/TRBV6-3 many CASSFRQVGYTF
TRBJ2-3 TRBV6-1 few CASRDPNSPDTQYF
TRBJ2-7 TRBV30 many CAARDRGYEQYF
TRBJ2-5 TRBV7-6 many CASSLAMWETQYF
TRBJ2-5 TRBV28 many CASSFALRETQYF
TRBJ1-3 TRBV6-5 many CASSLLRTPGQGRNTIYF
TRBJ1-2 TRBV27 many CASSPPGRSYGYTF
TRBJ2-7 TRBV27 NA CASKKTGVTYRQYF
TRBJ2-1 TRBV5-6 many CASSFWTGGSNEQFF
TRBJ1-4 TRBV28 NA CASSIRANEKLFF
TRBJ2-1 TRBV7-2 many CASSLSRDNEQFF
TRBJ2-4 TRBV20-1 many CSAKPGQLAKNIQYF
TRBJ2-3 TRBV6-5 many CASSSRGGFADTQYF
TRBJ2-3 TRBV5-1 many CASSRDHSTDTQYF
TRBJ1-2 TRBV5-6 many CASSLPGGNYGYTF
TRBJ2-5 TRBV7-8 many CASSRDSQETQYF
TRBJ2-1 TRBV24-1 many CATSDRTGPYNEQFF